A single sample gave rise to the 20 T cell receptor beta chains below, sequenced in a study of CD8 T cells in ankylosing spondylitis. TCRdb redid the calling of the 5' RACE reads with MiXCR, one entry per CDR3 protein. The sample holds about 400,000 distinct CDR3 sequences, 20% to 25% seen once. The sample was blood, either unsorted or a sorted T cell fraction (not recorded which). The receptors stem from a male donor with ankylosing spondylitis or in good health (not recorded which).

This clonotype was counted ten times or more. The J gene is TRBJ1-5, the V gene TRBV7-9; a possible D gene is TRBD1 (6 bases). Germline values: CDR1 SEHNR, CDR2 FQNEAQ (reference sequence). The CDR3 is made up of 15 amino acids. V lost 4 bases and J lost 4, with 14 bases in between. CDR3 coding DNA: TGTGCCAGCAGCTCTCAGGGGTCCCTAAATCAGCCCCAGCATTTT. The encoded protein is CASSSQGSLNQPQHF.

The V and J genes are TRBV28 and TRBJ2-5; D not certain. CDR3 length equals 16 residues. Looked up from germline, CDR1 is MDHEN and CDR2 is SYDVKM. Trimming took 3 bases from V and 2 from J, leaving 16 bases between them. As DNA, the CDR3 is TGTGCCAGCAGTTTCTCGACGGTGAAAATGCAAGAGACCCAGTACTTC. This encodes CASSFSTVKMQETQYF.

The chain couples TRBV7-9 to TRBJ2-7; no reliable D call. The CDR3 runs 11 residues. Germline CDR1 SEHNR, CDR2 FQNEAQ (reference sequence). Between the trimmed V and J ends, which lost 5 bases and 6 bases, there was a span of 8 bases. In nucleotides, the CDR3 is TGTGCCAGCAGCCCCGGACGCGAGCAGTACTTC. This translates into CASSPGREQYF.

This rearrangement joins TRBV3-1 to TRBJ2-1; 11 bases agree with TRBD2. V was pared by 1 base and J by 8 bases, with 4 bases of the junction left unmatched. Germline V gene sequence: CDR1 LGHDT, CDR2 YNNKEL (reference sequence). This CDR3 is 15 amino acids long. CDR3 residues: CASSQGVAGGYEQFF. CDR3 DNA sequence: TGTGCCAGCAGCCAAGGGGTAGCGGGGGGGTATGAGCAGTTCTTC.

This clonotype was observed at least ten times. The chain couples TRBV4-1 to TRBJ2-2; D may be TRBD1 (6 bases). CDR1 is MGHRA and CDR2 is YSYEKL in the germline V gene. This CDR3 region has 16 residues. Trimming stripped 5 bases from V and 7 bases from J, with 20 bases between. CDR3 residues: CASSLNSQGSNGELFF. The CDR3 nucleotides are TGCGCCAGCAGCTTAAACTCACAGGGTAGTAACGGGGAGCTGTTTTTT.

This clonotype was counted between two and nine times. The J gene is TRBJ2-3, the V gene TRBV20-1; no firm D call. The CDR3 extends over 16 amino acids. Germline CDR1 DFQATT, CDR2 SNEGSKA (reference sequence). Trimming stripped 1 base from V and 5 bases from J, with 19 bases between. This chain's CDR3 is CSARGAPHKKVDTQYF. CDR3 DNA sequence: TGCAGTGCTAGAGGAGCGCCTCACAAAAAAGTAGATACGCAGTATTTT.

This clonotype came up a few times. The gene calls are TRBV12-3 or TRBV12-4 and TRBJ2-3, with D perhaps matching TRBD1 or TRBD2 (5 bases each). V lost 2 bases and J 2 bases, leaving 11 bases between the germline ends. This CDR3 has 15 residues. The CDR3 is CASSLLWGNTDTQYF. CDR3 bases: TGTGCCAGCAGTTTATTGTGGGGGAACACAGATACGCAGTATTTT.

This clonotype was recorded a few times. This chain uses TRBV24-1 with TRBJ2-5, with 9 bases matching TRBD1. The germline CDR1 and CDR2 sequences are KGHDR and SFDVKD. The trim removed 3 bases at V and 7 bases at J, leaving 20 bases unmatched. This CDR3 is built from 19 residues. The CDR3 is CATSDGQGPYSGPGMTQYF. The CDR3 DNA reads TGTGCCACCAGTGATGGACAGGGGCCATATTCAGGGCCTGGTATGACCCAGTACTTC.

This clonotype was found a few times. The chain uses TRBV4-2 and TRBJ2-3, with D possibly being TRBD1 (6 bases). Per germline, CDR1 LGHNA and CDR2 YNFKEQ. This CDR3 is built from 15 residues. The V end lost 0 bases, the J end lost 4 bases, and 11 bases lay between the germline ends. The CDR3 here is CASSQEEGVADTQYF. In DNA, the CDR3 is TGTGCCAGCAGCCAAGAAGAGGGGGTAGCAGATACGCAGTATTTT.

This clonotype has at least ten counts. This rearrangement joins TRBV29-1 to TRBJ2-7; 8 bases line up with TRBD1. Looked up from germline, CDR1 is SQVTM and CDR2 is ANQGSEA. This CDR3 has 14 residues. Trimming took 4 bases from V and 0 from J; bases not matched to a gene: 5. The CDR3 sequence is CSVVGTGSSYEQYF. The CDR3 nucleotides read TGCAGCGTTGTAGGGACAGGTAGCTCCTACGAGCAGTACTTC.

This chain connects TRBV30 to TRBJ2-6; 7 nucleotides line up with TRBD1. The germline V gene encodes CDR1 GTSNPN and CDR2 SVGIG (reference sequence). V lost 1 base to trimming and J lost 0 bases; unmatched junction nucleotides: 0. The CDR3 has 15 residues. The CDR3 loop reads CAWSEGASGANVLTF. The CDR3 DNA sequence: TGTGCCTGGAGTGAGGGGGCCTCTGGGGCCAACGTCCTGACTTTC.

The chain carries TRBV28 and TRBJ2-5, with D perhaps given as TRBD1 or TRBD2 (5 bases each). Germline-derived CDR1 and CDR2 are MDHEN and SYDVKM. The CDR3 runs 14 residues. The V and J ends lost 4 bases and 1 base respectively, with 10 bases between them. The CDR3 reads CASSSTGLQETQYF. The CDR3 coding sequence is TGTGCCAGCAGTTCAACAGGACTCCAAGAGACCCAGTACTTC.

The genes are TRBV7-9 and TRBJ2-7; TRBD2 is a possible D gene (6 bases). The CDR3 totals 13 residues. V lost 8 bases and J lost 4, with 15 bases in between. The germline V gene has CDR1 SEHNR and CDR2 FQNEAQ (reference sequence). CDR3 bases: TGTGCCAGCGGAGTAGGACTACAGTACGAGCAGTACTTC. This gives the protein CASGVGLQYEQYF.

The V and J genes are TRBV20-1 and TRBJ2-5, with TRBD2 identical over 10 bases. The CDR3 extends over 17 amino acids. The V gene end was trimmed by 0 bases and the J gene end by 5 bases; junction bases not matched to a gene: 12. From germline, CDR1 is DFQATT and CDR2 SNEGSKA (reference sequence). In nucleotides, the CDR3 is TGCAGTGCTAGAGAACGGACTAGCGGCTACTTGCCGGAGACCCAGTACTTC. Translated, it gives CSARERTSGYLPETQYF.

This clonotype has a handful of counts. The rearrangement uses TRBV7-9 and TRBJ1-3; D not certain. Per the germline V gene, CDR1 is SEHNR and CDR2 is FQNEAQ (reference sequence). Trimming cost V 1 base and J 1 base, with 5 bases left between them. The CDR3 is made up of 14 amino acids. CDR3 region: CASSLELSGNTIYF. In nucleotides, the CDR3 is TGTGCCAGCAGCTTAGAACTTTCTGGAAACACCATATATTTT.

The chain employs TRBV12-3 or TRBV12-4 and TRBJ2-7; D gene unclear. V gave up 8 bases and J gave up 2 bases, with 16 bases separating them. The CDR3 runs 14 residues. CDR3 DNA sequence: TGTGCCAGCCGGCCGGGTGATAGCACCTACGAGCAGTACTTC. Its protein product is CASRPGDSTYEQYF.

CDR3 protein: CASSIIMGTATRANTGELFF. CDR3 bases: TGTGCCAGTAGTATCATAATGGGAACGGCAACTAGGGCGAACACCGGGGAGCTGTTTTTT. V gene TRBV19 combines with J gene TRBJ2-2, with D perhaps TRBD2 (5 bases). Germline CDR1 is LNHDA and CDR2 is SQIVND (reference sequence). The CDR3 contains 20 residues. The ends were cut back, 3 bases at V and 0 bases at J, with 23 bases in the middle.

The chain has TRBV7-8 and TRBJ1-1; D gene uncertain. From germline, CDR1 is SGHVS and CDR2 FQNEAQ. This CDR3 is 14 amino acids long. V gave up 3 bases and J gave up 2 bases, with 10 bases separating them. This CDR3 reads CASSFGWHNTEAFF. CDR3 DNA: TGTGCCAGCAGCTTCGGCTGGCATAACACTGAAGCTTTCTTT.

This clonotype has only a few counts. The V gene is TRBV3-1, the J gene TRBJ1-1; D is unresolved. The CDR3 runs 14 residues. V lost 1 base, J lost 6 bases, and 12 bases lay in between. The germline gives CDR1 LGHDT, CDR2 YNNKEL (reference sequence). In nucleotides, the CDR3 is TGTGCCAGCAGCCAAGCGGCAGAGCCCTCTGAAGCTTTCTTT. It codes for CASSQAAEPSEAFF.

There are a few counts of this clonotype. The chain employs TRBV10-3 and TRBJ2-3; D is uncertain. V dropped 4 bases and J dropped 2 bases, with 22 bases sitting between them. In germline, CDR1 is ENHRY, CDR2 SYGVKD. CDR3 length: 18 residues. CDR3 DNA sequence: TGTGCCATCAGTGGGGATCCCTCCTACCGTCGACCCACAGATACGCAGTATTTT. Amino acid sequence: CAISGDPSYRRPTDTQYF.